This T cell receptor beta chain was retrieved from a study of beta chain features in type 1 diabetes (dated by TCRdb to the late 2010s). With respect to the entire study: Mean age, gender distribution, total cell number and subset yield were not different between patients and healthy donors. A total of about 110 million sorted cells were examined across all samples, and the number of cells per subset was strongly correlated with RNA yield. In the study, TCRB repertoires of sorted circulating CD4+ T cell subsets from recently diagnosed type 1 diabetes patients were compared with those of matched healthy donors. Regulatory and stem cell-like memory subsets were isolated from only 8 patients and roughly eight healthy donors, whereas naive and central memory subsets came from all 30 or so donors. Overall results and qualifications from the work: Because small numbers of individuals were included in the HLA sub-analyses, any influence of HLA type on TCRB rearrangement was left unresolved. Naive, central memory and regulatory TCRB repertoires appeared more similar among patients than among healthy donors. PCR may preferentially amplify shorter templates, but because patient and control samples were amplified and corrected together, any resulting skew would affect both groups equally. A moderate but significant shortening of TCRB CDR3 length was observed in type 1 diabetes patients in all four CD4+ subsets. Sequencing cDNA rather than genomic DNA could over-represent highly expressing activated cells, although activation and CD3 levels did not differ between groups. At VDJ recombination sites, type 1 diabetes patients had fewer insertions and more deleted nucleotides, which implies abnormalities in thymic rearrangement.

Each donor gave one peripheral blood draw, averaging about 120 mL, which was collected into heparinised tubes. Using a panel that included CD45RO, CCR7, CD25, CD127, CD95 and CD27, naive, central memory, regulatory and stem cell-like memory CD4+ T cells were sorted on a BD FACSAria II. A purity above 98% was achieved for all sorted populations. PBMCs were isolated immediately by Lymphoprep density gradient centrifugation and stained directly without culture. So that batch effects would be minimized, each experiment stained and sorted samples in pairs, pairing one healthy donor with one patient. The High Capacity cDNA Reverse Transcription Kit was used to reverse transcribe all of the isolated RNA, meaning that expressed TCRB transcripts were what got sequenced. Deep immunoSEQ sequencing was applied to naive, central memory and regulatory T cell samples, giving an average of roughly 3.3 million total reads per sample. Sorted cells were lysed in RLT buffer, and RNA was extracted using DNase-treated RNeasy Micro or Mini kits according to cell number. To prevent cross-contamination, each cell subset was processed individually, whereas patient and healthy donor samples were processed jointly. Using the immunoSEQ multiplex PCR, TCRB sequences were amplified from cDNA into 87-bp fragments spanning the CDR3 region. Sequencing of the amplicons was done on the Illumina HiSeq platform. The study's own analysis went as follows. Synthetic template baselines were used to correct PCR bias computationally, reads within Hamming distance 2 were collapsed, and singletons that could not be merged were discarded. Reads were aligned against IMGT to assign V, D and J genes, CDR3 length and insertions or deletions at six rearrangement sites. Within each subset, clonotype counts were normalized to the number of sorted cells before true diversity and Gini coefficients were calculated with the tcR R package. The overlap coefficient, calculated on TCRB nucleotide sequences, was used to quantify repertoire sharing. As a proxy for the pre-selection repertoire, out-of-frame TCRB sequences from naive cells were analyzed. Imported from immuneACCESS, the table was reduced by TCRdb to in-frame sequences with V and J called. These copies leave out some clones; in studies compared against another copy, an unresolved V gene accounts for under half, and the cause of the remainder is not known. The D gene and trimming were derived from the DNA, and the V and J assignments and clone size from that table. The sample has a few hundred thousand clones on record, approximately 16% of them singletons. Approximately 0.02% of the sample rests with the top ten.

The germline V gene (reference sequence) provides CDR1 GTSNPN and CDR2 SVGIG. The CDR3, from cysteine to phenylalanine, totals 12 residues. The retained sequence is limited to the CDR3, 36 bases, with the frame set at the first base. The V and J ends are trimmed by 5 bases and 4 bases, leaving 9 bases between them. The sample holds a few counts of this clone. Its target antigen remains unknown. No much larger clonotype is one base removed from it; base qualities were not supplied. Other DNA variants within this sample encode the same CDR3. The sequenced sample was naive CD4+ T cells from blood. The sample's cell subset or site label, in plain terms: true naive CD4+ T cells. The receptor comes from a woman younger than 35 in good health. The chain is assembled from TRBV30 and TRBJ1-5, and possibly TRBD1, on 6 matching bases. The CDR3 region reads CAWGQGNQPQHF. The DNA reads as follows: TGTGCCTGGGGGCAGGGGAATCAGCCCCAGCATTTT.